This paragraph reports one T cell receptor (beta chain). Its target is not known. RNA extraction and reverse transcription yielded cDNA as sequencing template. Some clones are missing from TCRdb's copy, which holds only in-frame ones; the method was immunoSEQ multiplex PCR. This table holds some 4,800 clones, under 95% found once. Indicated treatment: oral pan-JAK inhibitor, 5-10 mg twice daily. Alopecia areata patients had lesional scalp punch biopsies and peripheral blood taken from them. Germline-derived CDR1 and CDR2 are LNHDA and SQIVND (reference sequence). The ends lost 3 bases at V and 0 bases at J; junction bases unmatched: 7. The CDR3 is 18 amino acids. The data belong to a study of CD8+ T cells in alopecia areata. Whole-study context: Tofacitinib was taken orally by treated patients, and the dose was 5 to 10 mg twice daily.

Findings and caveats of the study: Across lesional scalp, and particularly alopecia totalis/universalis, clonality surpassed that of normal scalp. A single nonresponder leaves the baseline CD8+ expansion link to response uncertain. Sequenced scalp T cells also include alphabeta T cells resident in normal skin.

The chain couples TRBV19 to TRBJ2-1; 11 nucleotides line up with TRBD2. Source: skin, taken at week 4, from a patient treated with tofacitinib. The receptor was derived from a human donor with alopecia areata. CDR3 protein: CASSIQSSGGSSYNEQFF. CDR3 DNA sequence: TGTGCCAGTAGTATCCAGTCTAGCGGGGGGAGCTCCTACAATGAGCAGTTCTTC.